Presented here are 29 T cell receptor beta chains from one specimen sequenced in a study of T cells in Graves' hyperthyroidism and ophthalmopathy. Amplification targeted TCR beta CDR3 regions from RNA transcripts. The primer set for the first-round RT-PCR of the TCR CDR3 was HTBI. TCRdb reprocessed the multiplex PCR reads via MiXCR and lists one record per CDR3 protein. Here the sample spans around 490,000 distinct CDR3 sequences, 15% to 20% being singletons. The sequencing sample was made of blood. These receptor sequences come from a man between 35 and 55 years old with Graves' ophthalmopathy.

For the CDR3, the DNA is TGTGCCAGCAGTGACTCGGGTAGCGGGAGCTCGAATGAGCAGTTCTTC. This codes for CASSDSGSGSSNEQFF. The chain joins TRBV6-4 to TRBJ2-1; TRBD2 matches at 9 bases. Trimming took 0 bases from V and 7 from J; bases not matched to a gene: 7. Per germline, CDR1 MRHNA and CDR2 SNTAGT. The CDR3 has 16 amino acids.

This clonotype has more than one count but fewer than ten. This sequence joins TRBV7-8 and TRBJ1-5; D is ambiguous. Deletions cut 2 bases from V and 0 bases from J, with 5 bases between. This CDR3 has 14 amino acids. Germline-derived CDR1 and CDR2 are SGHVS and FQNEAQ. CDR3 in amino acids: CASSLPDSNQPQHF. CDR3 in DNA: TGTGCCAGCAGCTTACCAGATAGCAATCAGCCCCAGCATTTT.

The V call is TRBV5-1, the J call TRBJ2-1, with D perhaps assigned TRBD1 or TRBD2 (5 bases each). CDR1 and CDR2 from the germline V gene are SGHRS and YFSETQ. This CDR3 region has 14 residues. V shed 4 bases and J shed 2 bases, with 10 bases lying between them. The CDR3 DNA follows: TGCGCCAGCAGCCCCGGGACCACCTACAATGAGCAGTTCTTC. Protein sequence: CASSPGTTYNEQFF.

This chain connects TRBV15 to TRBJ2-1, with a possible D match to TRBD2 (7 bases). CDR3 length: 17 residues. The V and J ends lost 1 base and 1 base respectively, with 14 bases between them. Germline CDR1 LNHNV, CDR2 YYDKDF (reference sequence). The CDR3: CATSRGRGGLSYNEQFF. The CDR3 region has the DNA TGTGCCACCAGCAGAGGAAGGGGGGGGCTGTCCTACAATGAGCAGTTCTTC.

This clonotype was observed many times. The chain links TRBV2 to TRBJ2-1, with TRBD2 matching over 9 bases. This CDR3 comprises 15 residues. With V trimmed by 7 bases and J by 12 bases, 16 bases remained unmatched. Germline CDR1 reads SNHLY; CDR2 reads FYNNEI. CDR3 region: CASTRGTAGGRGQFF. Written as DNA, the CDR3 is TGTGCCAGCACTCGAGGGACAGCGGGGGGCCGCGGGCAGTTCTTC.

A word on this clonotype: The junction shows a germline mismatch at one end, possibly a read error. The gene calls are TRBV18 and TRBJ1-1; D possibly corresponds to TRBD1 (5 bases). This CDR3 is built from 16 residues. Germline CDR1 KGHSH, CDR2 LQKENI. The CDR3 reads CASPPLRTSGVTEAFF. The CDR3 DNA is TGTGCCAGCCCACCATTGCGGACCTCGGGGGTAACTGAAGCTTTCTTT.

CDR3 in DNA: TGTGCCAGCAGCCACAGGAGGTCCTACAATGAGCAGTTCTTC. Residues: CASSHRRSYNEQFF. This chain links TRBV3-1 with TRBJ2-1; D is possibly TRBD2 (5 bases). Trimming pared 3 bases from V and 1 base from J, leaving 7 bases between. Germline V gene data show CDR1 as LGHDT and CDR2 as YNNKEL (reference sequence). The CDR3 spans 14 residues.

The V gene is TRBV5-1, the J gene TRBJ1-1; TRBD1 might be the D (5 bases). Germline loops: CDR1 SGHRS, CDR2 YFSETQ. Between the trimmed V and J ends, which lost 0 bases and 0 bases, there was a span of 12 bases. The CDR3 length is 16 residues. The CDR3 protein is CASSLVGGWVNTEAFF. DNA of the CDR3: TGCGCCAGCAGCTTGGTTGGGGGTTGGGTGAACACTGAAGCTTTCTTT.

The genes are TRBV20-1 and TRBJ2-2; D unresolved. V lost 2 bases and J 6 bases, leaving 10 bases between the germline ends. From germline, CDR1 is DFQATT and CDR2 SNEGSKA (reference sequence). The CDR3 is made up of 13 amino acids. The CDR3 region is CSARYLLSGELFF. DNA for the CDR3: TGCAGTGCTAGATACTTATTATCCGGGGAGCTGTTTTTT.

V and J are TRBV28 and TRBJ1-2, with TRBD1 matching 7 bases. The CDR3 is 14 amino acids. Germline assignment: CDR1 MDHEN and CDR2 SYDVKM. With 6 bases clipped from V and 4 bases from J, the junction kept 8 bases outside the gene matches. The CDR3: CASSTGTASYGYTF. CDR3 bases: TGTGCCAGCAGCACCGGGACAGCTTCCTATGGCTACACCTTC.

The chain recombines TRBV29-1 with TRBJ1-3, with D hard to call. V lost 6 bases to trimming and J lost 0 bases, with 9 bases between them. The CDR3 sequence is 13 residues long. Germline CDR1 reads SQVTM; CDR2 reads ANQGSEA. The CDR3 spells CSVLFGSGNTIYF. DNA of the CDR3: TGCAGCGTCCTCTTCGGCTCTGGAAACACCATATATTTT.

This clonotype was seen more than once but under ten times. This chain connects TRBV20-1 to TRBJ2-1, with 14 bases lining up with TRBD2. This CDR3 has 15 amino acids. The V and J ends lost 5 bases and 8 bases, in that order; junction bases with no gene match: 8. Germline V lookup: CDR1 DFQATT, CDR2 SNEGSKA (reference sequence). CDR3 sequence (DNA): TGCAGTGCTTACCCGGGACTAGCGGGAGTTGATGAGCAGTTCTTC. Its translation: CSAYPGLAGVDEQFF.

The CDR3 DNA reads as TGTGCCAGCAGCCGGGACAGGGGGTCCGGGGAGCTGTTTTTT. It is translated as CASSRDRGSGELFF. This chain links TRBV6-2 or TRBV6-3 with TRBJ2-2; TRBD1 aligns across 11 bases. The CDR3 length is 14 residues. In germline, CDR1 is MNHEY, CDR2 SVGEGT. V shed 6 bases, J shed 6 bases, and the junction held 3 bases outside the gene matches.

CDR3 sequence: CASSPPLNPHGELFF. For the CDR3, the DNA is TGTGCCAGCAGCCCCCCACTGAACCCTCACGGGGAGCTGTTTTTT. The chain joins TRBV7-2 to TRBJ2-2; D gene ambiguous. The CDR3 is made up of 15 amino acids. V was pared by 5 bases and J by 7 bases, with 17 bases between. The V gene's germline CDR1 is SGHTA and CDR2 FQGNSA.

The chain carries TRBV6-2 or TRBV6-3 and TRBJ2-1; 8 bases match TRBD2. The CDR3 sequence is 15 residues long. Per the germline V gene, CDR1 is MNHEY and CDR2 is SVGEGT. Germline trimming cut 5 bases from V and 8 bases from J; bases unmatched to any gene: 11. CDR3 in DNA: TGTGCCAGCAGTCCAAGACTAGCGAGGGCCTATGAGCAGTTCTTC. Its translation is CASSPRLARAYEQFF.

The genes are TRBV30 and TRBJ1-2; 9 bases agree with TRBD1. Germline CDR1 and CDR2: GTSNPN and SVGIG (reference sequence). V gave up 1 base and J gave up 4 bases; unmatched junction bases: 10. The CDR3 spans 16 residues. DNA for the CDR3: TGTGCCTGGAGTGGGGGGACAGGGCGTAGCCTCTATGGCTACACCTTC. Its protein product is CAWSGGTGRSLYGYTF.

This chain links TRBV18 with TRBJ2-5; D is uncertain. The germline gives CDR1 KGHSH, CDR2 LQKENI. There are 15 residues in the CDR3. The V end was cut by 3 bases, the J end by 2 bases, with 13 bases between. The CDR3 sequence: CASSPLGVAQETQYF. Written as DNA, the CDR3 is TGTGCCAGCTCACCTCTAGGAGTGGCACAAGAGACCCAGTACTTC.

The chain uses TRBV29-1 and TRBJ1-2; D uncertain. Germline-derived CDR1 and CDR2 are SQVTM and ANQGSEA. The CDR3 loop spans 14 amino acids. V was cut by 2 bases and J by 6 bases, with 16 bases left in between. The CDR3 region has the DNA TGCAGCGTTGAACCCCTCGGGGATTTTCATGGCTACACCTTC. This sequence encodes CSVEPLGDFHGYTF.

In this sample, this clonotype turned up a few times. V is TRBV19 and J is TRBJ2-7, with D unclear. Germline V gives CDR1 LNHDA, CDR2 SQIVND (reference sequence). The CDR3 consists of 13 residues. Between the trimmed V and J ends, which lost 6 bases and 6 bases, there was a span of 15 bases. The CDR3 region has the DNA TGTGCCAGTAGCACCCTAGGGTCGAGCGAGCAGTACTTC. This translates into CASSTLGSSEQYF.

The CDR3 region has the DNA TGTGCCAGCAGTCCCGGCCGGGAAAGTCGAACAGATACGCAGTATTTT. The encoded protein is CASSPGRESRTDTQYF. This chain joins TRBV12-3 or TRBV12-4 and TRBJ2-3, with a tentative D call TRBD2 (5 bases). The CDR3 contains 16 residues. Trimming pared 5 bases from V and 3 bases from J, leaving 18 bases between.

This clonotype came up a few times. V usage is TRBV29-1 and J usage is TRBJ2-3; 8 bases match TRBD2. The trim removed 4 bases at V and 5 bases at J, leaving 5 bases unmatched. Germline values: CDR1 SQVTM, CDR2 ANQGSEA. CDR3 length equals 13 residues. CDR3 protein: CSVAGGVEDTQYF. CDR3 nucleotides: TGCAGCGTTGCGGGAGGGGTGGAAGATACGCAGTATTTT.

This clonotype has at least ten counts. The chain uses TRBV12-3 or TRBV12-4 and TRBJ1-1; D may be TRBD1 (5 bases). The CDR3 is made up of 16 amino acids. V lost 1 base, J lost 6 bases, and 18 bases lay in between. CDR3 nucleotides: TGTGCCAGCAGTTTAGTGTCAGGGCCTTCTCACTCTGAAGCTTTCTTT. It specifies CASSLVSGPSHSEAFF.

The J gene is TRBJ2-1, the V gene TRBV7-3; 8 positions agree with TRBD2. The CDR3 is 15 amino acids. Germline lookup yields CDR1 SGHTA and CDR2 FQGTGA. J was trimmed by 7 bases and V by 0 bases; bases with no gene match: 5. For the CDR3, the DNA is TGTGCCAGCAGCTTAACCGGGGGGGCATCAAATGAGCAGTTCTTC. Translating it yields CASSLTGGASNEQFF.

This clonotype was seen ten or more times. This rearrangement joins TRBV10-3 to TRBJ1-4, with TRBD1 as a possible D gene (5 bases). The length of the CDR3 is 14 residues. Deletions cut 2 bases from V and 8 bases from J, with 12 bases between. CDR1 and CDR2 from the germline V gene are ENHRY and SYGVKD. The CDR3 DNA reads TGTGCCATCAGTGAGGGGGGTGAAAGAGAAAAACTGTTTTTT. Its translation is CAISEGGEREKLFF.

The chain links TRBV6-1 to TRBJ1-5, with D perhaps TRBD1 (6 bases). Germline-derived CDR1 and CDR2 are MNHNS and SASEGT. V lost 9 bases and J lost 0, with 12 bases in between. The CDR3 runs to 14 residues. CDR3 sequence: CASRGGHSNQPQHF. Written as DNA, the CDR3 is TGTGCCAGTCGGGGGGGACATAGCAATCAGCCCCAGCATTTT.

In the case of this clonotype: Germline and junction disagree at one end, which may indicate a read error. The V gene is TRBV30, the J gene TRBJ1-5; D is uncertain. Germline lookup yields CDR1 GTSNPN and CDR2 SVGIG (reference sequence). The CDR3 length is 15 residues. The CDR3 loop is CARRSSGGRNQPQHF. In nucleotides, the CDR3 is TGTGCCCGGAGATCTTCGGGAGGACGCAATCAGCCCCAGCATTTT.

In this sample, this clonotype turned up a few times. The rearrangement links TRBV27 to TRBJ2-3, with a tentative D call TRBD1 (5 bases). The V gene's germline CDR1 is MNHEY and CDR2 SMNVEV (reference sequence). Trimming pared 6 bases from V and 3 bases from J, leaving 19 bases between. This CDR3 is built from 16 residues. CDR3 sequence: CASRPLGHMQTDTQYF. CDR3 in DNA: TGTGCCAGCAGGCCCCTAGGACACATGCAGACAGATACGCAGTATTTT.

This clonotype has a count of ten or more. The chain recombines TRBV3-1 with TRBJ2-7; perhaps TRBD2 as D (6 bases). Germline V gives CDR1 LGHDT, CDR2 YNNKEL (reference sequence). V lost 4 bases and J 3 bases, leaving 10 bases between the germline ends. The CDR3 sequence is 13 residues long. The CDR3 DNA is TGTGCCAGCAGCCTATCGGGGGACTACGAGCAGTACTTC. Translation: CASSLSGDYEQYF.

CDR3 sequence (DNA): TGCAGTGCTAGAGATCTGGCTAGCCGCGGAGATACGCAGTATTTT. It encodes CSARDLASRGDTQYF. The rearrangement links TRBV20-1 to TRBJ2-3, with a possible D match to TRBD2 (5 bases). This CDR3 has 15 residues. Germline lookup yields CDR1 DFQATT and CDR2 SNEGSKA (reference sequence). Trimming pared 0 bases from V and 5 bases from J, leaving 15 bases between.